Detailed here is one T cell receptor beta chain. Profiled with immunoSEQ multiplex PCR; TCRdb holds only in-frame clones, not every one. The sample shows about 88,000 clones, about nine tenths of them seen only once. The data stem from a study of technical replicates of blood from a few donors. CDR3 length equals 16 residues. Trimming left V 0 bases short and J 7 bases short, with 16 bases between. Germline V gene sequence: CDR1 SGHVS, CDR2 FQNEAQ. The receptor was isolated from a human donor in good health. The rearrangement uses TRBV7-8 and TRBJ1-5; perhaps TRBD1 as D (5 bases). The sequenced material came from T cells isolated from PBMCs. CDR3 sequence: CASSLASRSTGQPQHF. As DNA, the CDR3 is TGTGCCAGCAGCTTAGCGTCACGGTCCACAGGACAGCCCCAGCATTTT.